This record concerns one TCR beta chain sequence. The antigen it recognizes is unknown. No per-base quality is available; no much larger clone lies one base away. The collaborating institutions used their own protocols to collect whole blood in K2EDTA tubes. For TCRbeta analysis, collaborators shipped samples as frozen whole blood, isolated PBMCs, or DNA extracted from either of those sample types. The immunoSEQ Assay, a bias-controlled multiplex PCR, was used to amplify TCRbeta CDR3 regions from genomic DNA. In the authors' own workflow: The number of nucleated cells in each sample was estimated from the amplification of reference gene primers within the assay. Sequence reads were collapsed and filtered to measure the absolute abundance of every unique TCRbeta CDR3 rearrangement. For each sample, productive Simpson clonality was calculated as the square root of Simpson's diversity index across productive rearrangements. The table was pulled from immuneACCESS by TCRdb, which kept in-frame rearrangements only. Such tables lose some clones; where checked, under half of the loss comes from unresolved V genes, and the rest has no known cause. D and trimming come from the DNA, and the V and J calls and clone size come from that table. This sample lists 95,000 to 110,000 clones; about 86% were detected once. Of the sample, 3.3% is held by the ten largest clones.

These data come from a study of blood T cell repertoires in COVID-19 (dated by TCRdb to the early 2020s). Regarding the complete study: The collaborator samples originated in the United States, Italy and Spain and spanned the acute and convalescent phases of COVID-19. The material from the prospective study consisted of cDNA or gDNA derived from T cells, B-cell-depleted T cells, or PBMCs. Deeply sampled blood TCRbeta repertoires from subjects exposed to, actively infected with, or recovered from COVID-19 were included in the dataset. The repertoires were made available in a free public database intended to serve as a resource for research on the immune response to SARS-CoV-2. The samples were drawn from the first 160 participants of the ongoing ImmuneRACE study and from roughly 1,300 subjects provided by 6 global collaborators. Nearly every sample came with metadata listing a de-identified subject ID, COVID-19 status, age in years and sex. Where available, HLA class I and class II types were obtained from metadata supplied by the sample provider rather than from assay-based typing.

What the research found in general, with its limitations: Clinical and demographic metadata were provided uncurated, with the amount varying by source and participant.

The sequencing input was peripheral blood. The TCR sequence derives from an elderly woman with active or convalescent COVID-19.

For the CDR3, the sequence is CASSLSGQGTGGYTF. At the DNA level, the sequence is TGTGCCAGCAGTTTATCGGGACAGGGGACGGGTGGCTACACCTTC. The chain was built from TRBV27 and TRBJ1-2; the junction holds 10 bases that match TRBD1. CDR1 and CDR2 were assigned from the germline V gene (reference sequence) as MNHEY and SMNVEV. Trimming accounts for 0 bases at V and 7 bases at J, while the number of junction bases matched to no gene is 5. Inclusive of the bounding cysteine and phenylalanine, the CDR3 is 15 residues long. Only CDR3 DNA is held: 45 bases, read in frame from base 1.